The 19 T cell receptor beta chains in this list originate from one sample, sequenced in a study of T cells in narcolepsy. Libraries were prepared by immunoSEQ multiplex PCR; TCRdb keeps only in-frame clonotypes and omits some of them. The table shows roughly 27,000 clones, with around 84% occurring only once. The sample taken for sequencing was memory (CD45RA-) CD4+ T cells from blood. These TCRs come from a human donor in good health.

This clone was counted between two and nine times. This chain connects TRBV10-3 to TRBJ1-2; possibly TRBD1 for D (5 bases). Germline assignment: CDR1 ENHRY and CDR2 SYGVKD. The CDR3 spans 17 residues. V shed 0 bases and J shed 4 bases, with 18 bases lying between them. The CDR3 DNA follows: TGTGCCATCAGTGAGTCGGTGGCGGGAGATGGGGGCTATGGCTACACCTTC. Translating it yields CAISESVAGDGGYGYTF.

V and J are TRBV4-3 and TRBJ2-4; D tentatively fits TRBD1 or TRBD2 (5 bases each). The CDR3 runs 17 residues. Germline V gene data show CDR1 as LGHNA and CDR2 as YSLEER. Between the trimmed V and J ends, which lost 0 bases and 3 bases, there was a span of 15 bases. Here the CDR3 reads CASSQDPNGGLKNIQYF. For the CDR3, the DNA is TGCGCCAGCAGCCAAGATCCAAATGGGGGTCTCAAAAACATTCAGTACTTC.

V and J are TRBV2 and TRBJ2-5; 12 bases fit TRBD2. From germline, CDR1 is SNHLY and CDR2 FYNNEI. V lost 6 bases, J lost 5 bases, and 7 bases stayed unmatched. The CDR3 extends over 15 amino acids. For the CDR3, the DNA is TGTGCCAGCAGCGCGGTGGGGACTAGCGGGGAGACCCAGTACTTC. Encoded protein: CASSAVGTSGETQYF.

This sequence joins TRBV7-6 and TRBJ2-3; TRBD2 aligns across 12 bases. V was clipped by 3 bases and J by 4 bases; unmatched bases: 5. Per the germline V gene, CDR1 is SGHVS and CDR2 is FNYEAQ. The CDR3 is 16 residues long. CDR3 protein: CASSLKASGGADTQYF. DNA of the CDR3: TGTGCCAGCAGCTTGAAGGCTAGCGGGGGGGCAGATACGCAGTATTTT.

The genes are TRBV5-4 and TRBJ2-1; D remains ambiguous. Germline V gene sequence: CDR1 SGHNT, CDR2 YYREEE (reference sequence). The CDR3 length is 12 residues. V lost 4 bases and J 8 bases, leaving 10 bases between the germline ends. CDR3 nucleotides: TGTGCCAGCAGCCATACTACACATGAGCAGTTCTTC. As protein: CASSHTTHEQFF.

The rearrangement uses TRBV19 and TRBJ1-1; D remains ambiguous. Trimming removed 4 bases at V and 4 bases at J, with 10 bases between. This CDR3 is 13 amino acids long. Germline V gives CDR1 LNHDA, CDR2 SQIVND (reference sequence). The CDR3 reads CASSTGGGTEAFF. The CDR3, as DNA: TGTGCCAGTAGTACCGGTGGCGGCACTGAAGCTTTCTTT.

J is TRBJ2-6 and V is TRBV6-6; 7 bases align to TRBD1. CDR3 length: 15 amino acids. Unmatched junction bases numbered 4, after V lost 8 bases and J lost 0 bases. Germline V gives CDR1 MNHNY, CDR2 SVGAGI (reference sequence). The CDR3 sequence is CASWDRGSGANVLTF. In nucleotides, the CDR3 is TGTGCCAGCTGGGACAGAGGCTCTGGGGCCAACGTCCTGACTTTC.

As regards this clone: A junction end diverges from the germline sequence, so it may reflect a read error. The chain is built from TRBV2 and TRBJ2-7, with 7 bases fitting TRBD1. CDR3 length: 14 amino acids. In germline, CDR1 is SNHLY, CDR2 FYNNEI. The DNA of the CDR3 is TGTGCCAGCAGTGAATGGTGGGACAGAGGTCGTCAGCACTTC. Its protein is CASSEWWDRGRQHF.

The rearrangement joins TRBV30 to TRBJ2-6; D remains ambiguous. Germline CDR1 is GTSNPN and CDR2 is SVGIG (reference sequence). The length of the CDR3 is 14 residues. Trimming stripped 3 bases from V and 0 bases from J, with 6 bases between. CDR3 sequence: CAWRTVSGANVLTF. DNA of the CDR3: TGTGCCTGGAGGACTGTCTCTGGGGCCAACGTCCTGACTTTC.

The CDR3 region is CASSPRDSDSNQPQHF. Written as DNA, the CDR3 is TGTGCCAGCAGCCCCCGGGACAGCGATAGCAATCAGCCCCAGCATTTT. The J gene is TRBJ1-5, the V gene TRBV7-8, with 7 bases lining up with TRBD1. CDR1 and CDR2 from the germline V gene are SGHVS and FQNEAQ. This CDR3 region has 16 residues. V gave up 5 bases and J gave up 0 bases; unmatched junction bases: 7.

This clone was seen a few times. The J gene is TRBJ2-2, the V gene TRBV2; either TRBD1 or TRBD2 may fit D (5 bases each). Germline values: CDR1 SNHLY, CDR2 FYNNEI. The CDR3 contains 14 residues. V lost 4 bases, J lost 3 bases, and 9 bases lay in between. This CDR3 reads CASSGRGDTGELFF. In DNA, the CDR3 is TGTGCCAGCAGTGGAAGGGGAGACACCGGGGAGCTGTTTTTT.

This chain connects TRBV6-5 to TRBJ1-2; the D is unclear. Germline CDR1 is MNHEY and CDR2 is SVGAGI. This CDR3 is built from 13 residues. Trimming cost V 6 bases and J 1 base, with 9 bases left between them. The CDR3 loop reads CASSVRDNYGYTF. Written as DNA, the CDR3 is TGTGCCAGCAGCGTTAGGGATAACTATGGCTACACCTTC.

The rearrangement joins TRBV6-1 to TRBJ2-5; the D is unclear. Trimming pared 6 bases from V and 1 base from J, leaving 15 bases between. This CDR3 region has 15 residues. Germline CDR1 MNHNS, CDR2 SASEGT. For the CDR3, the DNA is TGTGCCAGCAGGCGAAATAGCCGACTCCAAGAGACCCAGTACTTC. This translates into CASRRNSRLQETQYF.

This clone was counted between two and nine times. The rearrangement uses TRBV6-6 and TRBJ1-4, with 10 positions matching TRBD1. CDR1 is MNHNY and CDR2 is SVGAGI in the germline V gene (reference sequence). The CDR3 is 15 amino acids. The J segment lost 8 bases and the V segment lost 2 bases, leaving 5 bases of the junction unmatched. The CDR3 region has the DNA TGTGCCAGCAGTTACCCCGGACAGGGGGGGGAAAAACTGTTTTTT. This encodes CASSYPGQGGEKLFF.

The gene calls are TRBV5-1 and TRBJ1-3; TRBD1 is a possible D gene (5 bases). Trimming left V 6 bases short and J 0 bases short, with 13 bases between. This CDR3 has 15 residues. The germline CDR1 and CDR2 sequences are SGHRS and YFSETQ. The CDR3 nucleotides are TGCGCCAGCACCCAGTCAGGGTCCTCTGGAAACACCATATATTTT. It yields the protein CASTQSGSSGNTIYF.

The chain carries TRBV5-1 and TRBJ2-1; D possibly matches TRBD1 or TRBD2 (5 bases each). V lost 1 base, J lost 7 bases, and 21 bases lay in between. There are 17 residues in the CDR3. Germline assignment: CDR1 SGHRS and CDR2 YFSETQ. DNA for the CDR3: TGCGCCAGCAGCTTGCAGGGCGGACTCGGGGTTTTAAATGAGCAGTTCTTC. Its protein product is CASSLQGGLGVLNEQFF.

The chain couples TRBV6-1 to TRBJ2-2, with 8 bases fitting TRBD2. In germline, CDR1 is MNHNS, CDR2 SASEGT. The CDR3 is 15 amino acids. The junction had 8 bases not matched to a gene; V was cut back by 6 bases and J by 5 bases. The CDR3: CASRLTSGGTGELFF. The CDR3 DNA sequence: TGTGCCAGCAGGCTTACTAGCGGCGGTACCGGGGAGCTGTTTTTT.

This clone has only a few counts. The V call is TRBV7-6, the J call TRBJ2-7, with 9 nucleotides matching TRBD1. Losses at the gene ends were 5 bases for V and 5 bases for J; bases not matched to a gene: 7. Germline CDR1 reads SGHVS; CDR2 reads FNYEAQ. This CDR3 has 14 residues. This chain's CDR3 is CASSPGTGLHEQYF. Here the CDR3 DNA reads TGTGCCAGCAGCCCCGGGACAGGGCTTCACGAGCAGTACTTC. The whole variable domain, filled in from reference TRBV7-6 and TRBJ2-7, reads GAGVSQSPRYKVTKRGQDVALRCDPISGHVSLYWYRQALGQGPEFLTYFNYEAQQDKSGLPNDRFSAERPEGSISTLTIQRTEQRDSAMYRCASSPGTGLHEQYFGPGTRLTVT.

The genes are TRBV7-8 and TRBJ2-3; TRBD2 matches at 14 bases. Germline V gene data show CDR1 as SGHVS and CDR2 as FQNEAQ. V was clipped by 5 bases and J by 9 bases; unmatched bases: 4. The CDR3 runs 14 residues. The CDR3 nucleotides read TGTGCCAGCAGCGCGACTAGCGGGGGGGGCACGCAGTATTTT. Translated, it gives CASSATSGGGTQYF.